This T cell receptor beta chain was recorded in a study of T cells in Graves' hyperthyroidism and ophthalmopathy. Regions amplified from RNA transcripts were the TCR beta CDR3 regions. TCR CDR3 regions were first amplified by RT-PCR with HTBI primers. MiXCR, run by TCRdb on the multiplex PCR reads, gives a single entry per CDR3 protein. The sample carries about 590,000 distinct CDR3 sequences, 15% to 18% recorded once. This clonotype was detected only a few times. As yet, its antigen is unknown. The CDR3 sequence is 15 residues long. Germline CDR1 and CDR2: SEHNR and FQNEAQ (reference sequence). V was clipped by 1 base and J by 5 bases; unmatched bases: 3. Findings and caveats of the study: Blood also showed most of the thyroid clonotypes that were expanded above 0.001.

The sample consisted of blood. The chain uses TRBV7-9 and TRBJ1-4; 8 nucleotides align to TRBD1. This sequence originates from a woman aged 30 to 39 with Graves' hyperthyroidism. The CDR3 DNA reads as TGTGCCAGCAGCTTAGTCAGGGGGCAGAATGAAAAACTGTTTTTT. Amino acids: CASSLVRGQNEKLFF. The complete variable domain, with remaining parts taken from reference TRBV7-9 and TRBJ1-4, reads DTGVSQNPRHKITKRGQNVTFRCDPISEHNRLYWYRQTLGQGPEFLTYFQNEAQLEKSRLLSDRFSAERPKGSFSTLEIQRTEQGDSAMYLCASSLVRGQNEKLFFGSGTQLSVL.